Presented here are 32 T cell receptor beta chains from one specimen sequenced in a study of CD8 T cells in Susac syndrome. Roughly 0.5 to 1 ug RNA was reverse transcribed with random hexamers. TCRdb processed the immunoSEQ multiplex PCR reads anew with MiXCR; each CDR3 protein has one entry. The sample carries some 200,000 distinct CDR3 sequences, 90% to 95% recorded once. Sequencing was carried out using CD4+ T cells from PBMCs. The source of these receptors is a human donor with multiple sclerosis.

The CDR3 bases are TGTGCCAGCTCATTCGGGACTAGCGGGGGACCAATGGATACGCAGTATTTT. Its translation is CASSFGTSGGPMDTQYF. The chain links TRBV18 to TRBJ2-3; 14 bases agree with TRBD2. Germline trimming cut 5 bases from V and 6 bases from J; bases unmatched to any gene: 10. The CDR3 runs to 17 residues. The germline CDR1 and CDR2 sequences are KGHSH and LQKENI.

The chain recombines TRBV24-1 with TRBJ2-2, with D tentatively TRBD1 or TRBD2 (7 bases each). The CDR3 has 14 residues. Looked up from germline, CDR1 is KGHDR and CDR2 is SFDVKD. The V gene lost 10 bases and the J gene lost 3 bases, with 14 bases spanning the gap. CDR3 coding DNA: TGTGCCACGGGGGGGACAGAGGACACCGGGGAGCTGTTTTTT. Its protein product is CATGGTEDTGELFF.

The chain carries TRBV9 and TRBJ2-7, with 11 bases lining up with TRBD1. V lost 0 bases, J lost 4 bases, and 9 bases stayed unmatched. The CDR3 is made up of 17 amino acids. Per germline, CDR1 SGDLS and CDR2 YYNGEE. In nucleotides, the CDR3 is TGTGCCAGCAGCGTAGCCCCCGGGACAGGGGGTGGGTACGAGCAGTACTTC. The encoded protein is CASSVAPGTGGGYEQYF. The complete variable domain, with remaining parts taken from reference TRBV9 and TRBJ2-7, reads DSGVTQTPKHLITATGQRVTLRCSPRSGDLSVYWYQQSLDQGLQFLIQYYNGEERAKGNILERFSAQQFPDLHSELNLSSLELGDSALYFCASSVAPGTGGGYEQYFGPGTRLTVT.

The rearrangement joins TRBV29-1 to TRBJ1-6, with D perhaps TRBD1 (5 bases). V lost 4 bases and J lost 6, with 10 bases in between. The germline V gene has CDR1 SQVTM and CDR2 ANQGSEA. The CDR3 spans 13 residues. CDR3 sequence reads: CSVGLGGNSPLHF. The CDR3 DNA is TGCAGCGTTGGACTGGGGGGTAATTCACCCCTCCACTTT.

In DNA form, the CDR3 reads TGCGCCAGCAGCCAGAGCAGCGGGAGTTCCCATCACCCCGGGGAGCTGTTTTTT. Encoded protein: CASSQSSGSSHHPGELFF. The rearrangement uses TRBV4-1 and TRBJ2-2, with 8 positions matching TRBD2. With V trimmed by 3 bases and J by 6 bases, 15 bases remained unmatched. Per germline, CDR1 MGHRA and CDR2 YSYEKL. The CDR3 runs to 18 residues.

This rearrangement joins TRBV6-5 to TRBJ2-7, with no clear D. Trimming left V 6 bases short and J 2 bases short, with 8 bases between. Germline lookup yields CDR1 MNHEY and CDR2 SVGAGI. The CDR3 has 12 residues. CDR3 sequence: CASSPTPYEQYF. DNA of the CDR3: TGTGCCAGCAGCCCCACTCCCTACGAGCAGTACTTC.

The rearrangement joins TRBV3-1 to TRBJ1-2; D gene unclear. The CDR3 runs to 12 residues. Trimming removed 0 bases at V and 8 bases at J, with 7 bases between. CDR1 LGHDT and CDR2 YNNKEL come from the germline V gene (reference sequence). The CDR3 sequence is CASSQDRWGYTF. The CDR3 DNA follows: TGTGCCAGCAGCCAAGATCGCTGGGGCTACACCTTC.

The chain combines TRBV29-1 with TRBJ1-1, with a tentative D call TRBD1 (6 bases). CDR1 and CDR2 from the germline V gene are SQVTM and ANQGSEA. V was clipped by 4 bases and J by 1 base, with 7 bases between them. The CDR3 length is 12 residues. CDR3 sequence reads: CSVGGQNTEAFF. The CDR3 bases are TGCAGCGTTGGGGGACAGAACACTGAAGCTTTCTTT.

As DNA, the CDR3 is TGTGCCAGCAGTAAGGGGGGGACAGGCTCCTACGAGCAGTACTTC. It translates to CASSKGGTGSYEQYF. J is TRBJ2-7 and V is TRBV9, with TRBD1 as a possible D gene (8 bases). V dropped 5 bases and J dropped 0 bases, with 15 bases sitting between them. This CDR3 is built from 15 residues. Looked up from germline, CDR1 is SGDLS and CDR2 is YYNGEE.

This chain links TRBV30 with TRBJ2-7, with D possibly being TRBD1 (5 bases). CDR1 and CDR2 from the germline V gene are GTSNPN and SVGIG (reference sequence). V gave up 5 bases and J gave up 3 bases, with 14 bases separating them. This CDR3 has 13 amino acids. CDR3 protein: CAWCGQGNYEQYF. CDR3 nucleotides: TGTGCCTGGTGTGGGCAGGGAAACTACGAGCAGTACTTC. Drawing the rest from reference TRBV30 and TRBJ2-7, the complete variable domain is SQTIHQWPATLVQPVGSPLSLECTVEGTSNPNLYWYRQAAGRGLQLLFYSVGIGQISSEVPQNLSASRPQDRQFILSSKKLLLSDSGFYLCAWCGQGNYEQYFGPGTRLTVT.

CDR3 region: CASSSGGSAVNEQFF. Here the CDR3 DNA reads TGTGCCAGCAGCTCAGGGGGATCTGCGGTAAATGAGCAGTTCTTC. The rearrangement links TRBV7-9 to TRBJ2-1; 7 nucleotides agree with TRBD1. This CDR3 is built from 15 residues. Germline loops: CDR1 SEHNR, CDR2 FQNEAQ (reference sequence). Germline trimming cut 4 bases from V and 7 bases from J; bases unmatched to any gene: 10.

The V gene is TRBV28, the J gene TRBJ1-1; D unclear. Trimming stripped 6 bases from V and 6 bases from J, with 14 bases between. The CDR3 has 13 amino acids. Looked up from germline, CDR1 is MDHEN and CDR2 is SYDVKM. The CDR3 bases are TGTGCCAGCAGACGGGTAGCTTTCGCTGAAGCTTTCTTT. This translates into CASRRVAFAEAFF. The variable domain in full, completed from reference TRBV28 and TRBJ1-1, reads DVKVTQSSRYLVKRTGEKVFLECVQDMDHENMFWYRQDPGLGLRLIYFSYDVKMKEKGDIPEGYSVSREKKERFSLILESASTNQTSMYLCASRRVAFAEAFFGQGTRLTVV.

The chain is built from TRBV20-1 and TRBJ2-5, with 13 bases that match TRBD2. The V gene end was trimmed by 6 bases and the J gene end by 3 bases; junction bases not matched to a gene: 4. Germline assignment: CDR1 DFQATT and CDR2 SNEGSKA (reference sequence). This CDR3 spans 14 amino acids. The CDR3 region has the DNA TGCAGTGCCTACGGGACTAGCGGGGAAGAGACCCAGTACTTC. Translating gives CSAYGTSGEETQYF.

In nucleotides, the CDR3 is TGTGCCAGCAGCGCGGACGGGGATCAGCCCCAGCATTTT. Its protein is CASSADGDQPQHF. The chain links TRBV5-6 to TRBJ1-5; no clear D. Trimming shortened V by 4 bases and J by 5 bases, and 10 bases separated the two germline ends. Germline V lookup: CDR1 SGHDT, CDR2 YYEEEE. This CDR3 comprises 13 residues.

This clonotype was observed a single time. V gene TRBV12-3 or TRBV12-4 combines with J gene TRBJ1-2; 8 bases line up with TRBD1. V gave up 8 bases and J gave up 4 bases; unmatched junction bases: 9. The CDR3 covers 14 residues. CDR3 protein: CASVMTGVGYGYTF. For the CDR3, the DNA is TGTGCCAGCGTAATGACAGGGGTGGGCTATGGCTACACCTTC.

The V call is TRBV3-1, the J call TRBJ1-1; D is undetermined. CDR1 is LGHDT, CDR2 YNNKEL, per germline (reference sequence). Trimming took 3 bases from V and 4 from J, leaving 15 bases between them. CDR3 length: 15 residues. The CDR3 sequence is CASSQRQGKGTEAFF. The CDR3, as DNA: TGTGCCAGCAGCCAGAGACAAGGGAAGGGCACTGAAGCTTTCTTT.

This sequence joins TRBV3-1 and TRBJ2-7, with no clear D. Germline V lookup: CDR1 LGHDT, CDR2 YNNKEL (reference sequence). V lost 4 bases and J lost 3, with 13 bases in between. The CDR3 runs to 14 residues. Here the CDR3 DNA reads TGTGCCAGCAGCCTGGGGTTGCGGTACTACGAGCAGTACTTC. Translated: CASSLGLRYYEQYF.

The rearrangement uses TRBV20-1 and TRBJ2-7; the D call may be TRBD1 or TRBD2 (5 bases each). Germline V gene lookup returns CDR1 DFQATT and CDR2 SNEGSKA (reference sequence). Trimming cost V 6 bases and J 4 bases, with 19 bases left between them. The CDR3 covers 14 residues. The CDR3: CSAERGLAGYEQYF. The CDR3 DNA reads TGCAGTGCCGAGAGGGGATTGGCAGGTTACGAGCAGTACTTC.

Written as DNA, the CDR3 is TGCAGCGCCCGCGAAGGGTTCACTGAAGCTTTCTTT. Translated: CSAREGFTEAFF. The chain employs TRBV29-1 and TRBJ1-1; D is unclear. V was shortened by 7 bases and J by 4 bases, with 13 bases between the two germline ends. Germline CDR1 reads SQVTM; CDR2 reads ANQGSEA. The CDR3 consists of 12 residues.

This chain uses TRBV3-1 with TRBJ2-1, with D perhaps TRBD2 (5 bases). With 4 bases removed from V and 3 bases from J, the gap between germline ends came to 7 bases. Germline loops: CDR1 LGHDT, CDR2 YNNKEL (reference sequence). This CDR3 spans 13 amino acids. The CDR3 nucleotides are TGTGCCAGCAGCCCAACTAGCTACAATGAGCAGTTCTTC. It yields the protein CASSPTSYNEQFF.

V is TRBV2 and J is TRBJ2-7; 10 bases fit TRBD2. Looked up from germline, CDR1 is SNHLY and CDR2 is FYNNEI. The trim removed 3 bases at V and 0 bases at J, leaving 8 bases unmatched. CDR3 length: 17 amino acids. The CDR3, as DNA: TGTGCCAGCAGTGAGGGGCTAGCGGGAGATCTCTCCTACGAGCAGTACTTC. Encoded protein: CASSEGLAGDLSYEQYF.

This chain's CDR3 is CSVSRTSGGHNEQFF. DNA for the CDR3: TGCAGCGTATCCCGGACTAGCGGGGGCCACAATGAGCAGTTCTTC. This chain joins TRBV29-1 and TRBJ2-1, with 13 bases that match TRBD2. The V gene's germline CDR1 is SQVTM and CDR2 ANQGSEA. Trimming removed 6 bases from V and 5 bases from J; junction bases left unmatched: 7. This CDR3 is built from 15 residues.

This chain joins TRBV5-1 and TRBJ1-2; D is undetermined. Per germline, CDR1 SGHRS and CDR2 YFSETQ. This CDR3 spans 10 amino acids. Deletions cut 0 bases from V and 6 bases from J, with 0 bases between. The CDR3 coding sequence is TGCGCCAGCAGCTTGGATGGCTACACCTTC. It is translated as CASSLDGYTF.

This sequence joins TRBV29-1 and TRBJ1-1; 9 bases match TRBD1. This CDR3 contains 13 residues. Germline V gene lookup returns CDR1 SQVTM and CDR2 ANQGSEA. The junction had 9 bases not matched to a gene; V was cut back by 7 bases and J by 6 bases. In DNA, the CDR3 is TGCAGCGGATCCGGGACAGGGTTCGCTGAAGCTTTCTTT. This codes for CSGSGTGFAEAFF.

The V and J genes are TRBV15 and TRBJ2-1; TRBD1 or TRBD2 may be the D gene (6 bases each). The ends were cut back, 0 bases at V and 7 bases at J, with 13 bases in the middle. CDR1 is LNHNV and CDR2 is YYDKDF in the germline V gene (reference sequence). The CDR3 has 15 amino acids. The CDR3 is CATSRDEGGKNEQFF. CDR3 bases: TGTGCCACCAGCAGAGATGAGGGGGGAAAGAATGAGCAGTTCTTC.

The chain couples TRBV15 to TRBJ2-6; D remains unclear. The CDR3 loop spans 15 amino acids. The germline V and J ends were trimmed by 1 base and 0 bases, with 4 bases remaining between them. Germline V gene sequence: CDR1 LNHNV, CDR2 YYDKDF (reference sequence). The CDR3 loop is CATSRGSSGANVLTF. The CDR3 region has the DNA TGTGCCACCAGCAGAGGGTCCTCTGGGGCCAACGTCCTGACTTTC.

V and J are TRBV7-9 and TRBJ2-7; D not resolved. Trimming cost V 5 bases and J 1 base, with 15 bases left between them. The CDR3 is 15 amino acids. The germline V gene encodes CDR1 SEHNR and CDR2 FQNEAQ (reference sequence). The CDR3 loop reads CASSSSDRPSYEQYF. For the CDR3, the DNA is TGTGCCAGCAGCAGTTCGGACCGGCCGTCCTACGAGCAGTACTTC.

V and J are TRBV12-3 or TRBV12-4 and TRBJ2-5; 7 bases are a match to TRBD2. This CDR3 is built from 14 residues. V shed 2 bases and J 7 bases; nucleotides not matched to a gene: 7. Written as DNA, the CDR3 is TGTGCCAGCAGTTTACAGCGGGGCGTAGTGACCCAGTACTTC. Its protein is CASSLQRGVVTQYF.

The chain joins TRBV30 to TRBJ2-2; D might be TRBD1 or TRBD2, each matching 5 bases. CDR3 size: 15 residues. From germline, CDR1 is GTSNPN and CDR2 SVGIG (reference sequence). The CDR3 DNA reads TGTGCATTCAAACCGGGACCGGTGGTAACCGGGGAGCTGTTTTTT. This translates into CAFKPGPVVTGELFF.

The chain recombines TRBV20-1 with TRBJ2-7; TRBD2 agrees at 7 bases. Germline values: CDR1 DFQATT, CDR2 SNEGSKA (reference sequence). The CDR3 is made up of 15 amino acids. J was trimmed by 7 bases and V by 3 bases; bases with no gene match: 15. The CDR3 DNA reads as TGCAGTGCTAGTCGATCAGCGGGACCAACGGGGGAGCAGTACTTC. Protein sequence: CSASRSAGPTGEQYF.

The chain joins TRBV12-3 or TRBV12-4 to TRBJ2-1; D is perhaps TRBD1 (5 bases). CDR3 length: 15 amino acids. V gave up 8 bases and J gave up 7 bases, with 21 bases separating them. The CDR3 loop reads CASCQRFDSGNEQFF. DNA of the CDR3: TGTGCCAGCTGTCAACGCTTTGACAGTGGGAATGAGCAGTTCTTC.

The rearrangement joins TRBV4-1 to TRBJ1-2; TRBD1 is a possible D gene (5 bases). Trimming shortened V by 0 bases and J by 5 bases, and 13 bases separated the two germline ends. CDR1 is MGHRA and CDR2 is YSYEKL in the germline V gene. This CDR3 is built from 15 residues. The CDR3 reads CASSQDLTGRYGYTF. For the CDR3, the DNA is TGCGCCAGCAGCCAAGATCTTACAGGTCGGTATGGCTACACCTTC.